This note documents a single TCR beta chain sequence. The source of the sample is a study of blood T cell repertoires in COVID-19. In the study overall: Both acute and convalescent COVID-19 samples were obtained from the United States, Italy and Spain. T cells, B-cell-depleted T cells, or PBMCs supplied cDNA or gDNA.

Original handling: Using reference gene primer amplification, nucleated cell counts were estimated. Only in-frame clones appear in the TCRdb table, and some are missing; sequencing was by immunoSEQ multiplex PCR. The DNA gave D and trimming, while V, J and clone size come from that table. The sample lists around 210,000 clones, roughly 84% occurring once. CDR1 is LGHNT and CDR2 is FRNRAP in the germline V gene. There are 13 residues in the CDR3. The ends were cut back, 3 bases at V and 1 base at J, with 4 bases in the middle. The chain recombines TRBV12-5 with TRBJ1-5; D is unresolved. Input material: peripheral blood. The sequence was collected from a human donor in a cohort sampled during active COVID-19. CDR3: CASGLRSNQPQHF. For the CDR3, the DNA is TGTGCTAGTGGTTTACGGAGCAATCAGCCCCAGCATTTT.